The next 22 T cell receptor beta chains were all read from a single sample in a study of beta chain features in type 1 diabetes. Study-level points and caveats: Type 1 diabetes patients had moderately but significantly shorter TCRB CDR3s in all four CD4+ subsets.

What was sequenced were expressed TCRB transcripts, since all of the isolated RNA had been reverse transcribed. Profiled with immunoSEQ multiplex PCR; TCRdb holds only in-frame clones, not every one. This sample has almost 350,000 clones, with 9.3% found just once. These receptors' antigens are unknown. What was sequenced was central memory CD4+ T cells from blood. Receptors were obtained from a man younger than 45 with type 1 diabetes.

This clone was recorded a few times. The chain joins TRBV29-1 to TRBJ2-3; D is uncertain. The CDR3 consists of 13 residues. Trimming pared 7 bases from V and 4 bases from J, leaving 15 bases between. Germline assignment: CDR1 SQVTM and CDR2 ANQGSEA. DNA of the CDR3: TGCAGCGCTGCTCATGGGGTGCCAGATACGCAGTATTTT. Protein sequence: CSAAHGVPDTQYF.

This clone was detected only a few times. CDR3: CASSPEDRQAFF. In DNA form, the CDR3 reads TGTGCCAGCAGCCCTGAGGACCGCCAAGCTTTCTTT. The gene calls are TRBV7-9 and TRBJ1-1; D ambiguous. CDR1 and CDR2 (germline): SEHNR, FQNEAQ (reference sequence). CDR3 length equals 12 residues. The V gene lost 5 bases and the J gene lost 9 bases, with 13 bases spanning the gap. The entire variable domain, with the rest obtained from reference TRBV7-9 and TRBJ1-1, is as follows: DTGVSQNPRHKITKRGQNVTFRCDPISEHNRLYWYRQTLGQGPEFLTYFQNEAQLEKSRLLSDRFSAERPKGSFSTLEIQRTEQGDSAMYLCASSPEDRQAFFGQGTRLTVV.

Only a few counts were recorded for this clone. V gene TRBV6-5 combines with J gene TRBJ2-6; the D gene is possibly TRBD1 (5 bases). Deletions cut 3 bases from V and 2 bases from J, with 11 bases between. The CDR3 spans 16 residues. CDR1 and CDR2 (germline): MNHEY, SVGAGI. This CDR3 reads CASSYFRAAGANVLTF. The DNA for the CDR3 is TGTGCCAGCAGTTATTTCAGGGCAGCTGGGGCCAACGTCCTGACTTTC.

The J gene is TRBJ2-5, the V gene TRBV9, with D possibly TRBD2 on 6 matching bases. Germline CDR1 reads SGDLS; CDR2 reads YYNGEE. This CDR3 has 14 residues. Trimming took 4 bases from V and 3 from J, leaving 13 bases between them. This CDR3 reads CASSLYRLEETQYF. Here the CDR3 DNA reads TGTGCCAGCAGCCTCTACCGACTAGAAGAGACCCAGTACTTC.

The sample holds a few counts of this clone. The J gene is TRBJ2-5, the V gene TRBV5-1; no definite D call. This CDR3 is 14 amino acids long. V was cut by 0 bases and J by 5 bases, with 11 bases left in between. Germline V gene lookup returns CDR1 SGHRS and CDR2 YFSETQ. The CDR3 DNA follows: TGCGCCAGCAGCTTGGGAGTCTATGGGGAGACCCAGTACTTC. Its translation: CASSLGVYGETQYF.

This clone has just a few counts. V gene TRBV7-2 combines with J gene TRBJ2-5, with 12 bases fitting TRBD2. J gave up 5 bases and V 5 bases, and 9 bases lay outside the gene matches. The CDR3 has 16 amino acids. Looked up from germline, CDR1 is SGHTA and CDR2 is FQGNSA. CDR3 protein: CASSPGASGGAETQYF. The CDR3 region has the DNA TGTGCCAGCAGCCCGGGGGCTAGCGGGGGGGCGGAGACCCAGTACTTC. Full variable domain (rest looked up from reference TRBV7-2 and TRBJ2-5): GAGVSQSPSNKVTEKGKDVELRCDPISGHTALYWYRQSLGQGLEFLIYFQGNSAPDKSGLPSDRFSAERTGGSVSTLTIQRTQQEDSAVYLCASSPGASGGAETQYFGPGTRLLVL.

V usage is TRBV15 and J usage is TRBJ2-6; D is unresolved. Between the trimmed V and J ends, which lost 1 base and 3 bases, there was a span of 4 bases. Looked up from germline, CDR1 is LNHNV and CDR2 is YYDKDF (reference sequence). The CDR3 totals 14 residues. The CDR3 DNA follows: TGTGCCACCAGCAGAGGCAGTGGGGCCAACGTCCTGACTTTC. Protein product: CATSRGSGANVLTF.

This clone was picked up a small number of times. The rearrangement joins TRBV7-2 to TRBJ2-7, with D tentatively TRBD2 (6 bases). CDR1 is SGHTA and CDR2 is FQGNSA in the germline V gene. V lost 3 bases and J 2 bases, leaving 17 bases between the germline ends. CDR3 length: 16 amino acids. The CDR3 DNA is TGTGCCAGCAGCTTTTCGCGTCCGGGGGACCCCTACGAGCAGTACTTC. Amino acid sequence: CASSFSRPGDPYEQYF. Full variable domain (remainder filled in from reference TRBV7-2 and TRBJ2-7): GAGVSQSPSNKVTEKGKDVELRCDPISGHTALYWYRQSLGQGLEFLIYFQGNSAPDKSGLPSDRFSAERTGGSVSTLTIQRTQQEDSAVYLCASSFSRPGDPYEQYFGPGTRLTVT.

This clone has at least ten counts. V gene TRBV11-2 combines with J gene TRBJ1-1; D not resolved. This CDR3 is 15 amino acids long. The V gene's germline CDR1 is SGHAT and CDR2 FQNNGV. Trimming removed 2 bases at V and 1 base at J, with 11 bases between. CDR3 in amino acids: CASSLYSGSNTEAFF. The DNA of the CDR3 is TGTGCCAGCAGCTTATATAGTGGATCGAACACTGAAGCTTTCTTT.

This clone has ten or more counts. The genes are TRBV5-6 and TRBJ2-1, with 8 bases identical to TRBD1. The CDR3 consists of 13 residues. After removal of 4 bases from V and 9 bases from J, the junction contained 6 bases not matched to a gene. Germline V gene lookup returns CDR1 SGHDT and CDR2 YYEEEE. In nucleotides, the CDR3 is TGTGCCAGCAGCCTACAGGACAGGGCTGAGCAGTTCTTC. It yields the protein CASSLQDRAEQFF.

This clone was recorded a few times. V gene TRBV6-5 combines with J gene TRBJ1-5; D unresolved. With 6 bases removed from V and 5 bases from J, the gap between germline ends came to 11 bases. Germline V gives CDR1 MNHEY, CDR2 SVGAGI. The CDR3 consists of 13 residues. CDR3 region: CASRTTTDQPQHF. Here the CDR3 DNA reads TGTGCCAGCAGGACGACGACGGATCAGCCCCAGCATTTT.

The V gene is TRBV30, the J gene TRBJ2-5; D call uncertain. Trimming took 4 bases from V and 1 from J, leaving 4 bases between them. Germline CDR1 reads GTSNPN; CDR2 reads SVGIG (reference sequence). This CDR3 is 11 amino acids long. The CDR3: CAWTTQETQYF. CDR3 in DNA: TGTGCCTGGACTACCCAAGAGACCCAGTACTTC.

The V call is TRBV25-1, the J call TRBJ2-1; 11 bases fit TRBD2. Losses at the gene ends were 2 bases for V and 4 bases for J; bases not matched to a gene: 7. Germline CDR1 MGHDK, CDR2 SYGVNS. The CDR3 has 17 amino acids. This CDR3 reads CASSEPKGTSGYNEQFF. The CDR3 DNA reads TGTGCCAGCAGTGAACCGAAGGGGACTAGCGGATACAATGAGCAGTTCTTC.

This clone was picked up a small number of times. V is TRBV5-1 and J is TRBJ1-2, with a possible D match to TRBD1 (5 bases). V gave up 0 bases and J gave up 8 bases, with 11 bases separating them. This CDR3 is 13 amino acids long. Looked up from germline, CDR1 is SGHRS and CDR2 is YFSETQ. The CDR3 bases are TGCGCCAGCAGCTTGGGGGGACCGGAAGGCTACACCTTC. It translates to CASSLGGPEGYTF.

This clone was recorded many times. The chain uses TRBV4-3 and TRBJ2-7, with D possibly being TRBD1 (6 bases). The CDR3 spans 14 residues. CDR1 is LGHNA, CDR2 YSLEER, per germline. V was pared by 0 bases and J by 4 bases, with 10 bases between. In DNA form, the CDR3 reads TGCGCCAGCAGCCAAGAAACCAGGGGTTACGAGCAGTACTTC. Protein product: CASSQETRGYEQYF.

This clone has only a few counts. The chain joins TRBV15 to TRBJ2-5, with D tentatively TRBD2 (5 bases). Per the germline V gene, CDR1 is LNHNV and CDR2 is YYDKDF (reference sequence). CDR3 length: 16 residues. V gave up 4 bases and J gave up 0 bases, with 15 bases separating them. The CDR3 region has the DNA TGTGCCACCAGCACGCTACTAGAGACGTACCAAGAGACCCAGTACTTC. Protein product: CATSTLLETYQETQYF.

This rearrangement joins TRBV10-3 to TRBJ2-3; TRBD2 aligns across 10 bases. J gave up 3 bases and V 8 bases, and 5 bases lay outside the gene matches. This CDR3 contains 14 residues. CDR1 is ENHRY and CDR2 is SYGVKD in the germline V gene. CDR3 sequence reads: CAIHSGGRTDTQYF. Written as DNA, the CDR3 is TGTGCCATCCATAGCGGGGGGAGGACAGATACGCAGTATTTT.

This clone was seen a few times. The rearrangement uses TRBV19 and TRBJ2-2; TRBD1 matches 9 bases. This CDR3 comprises 16 residues. The germline CDR1 and CDR2 sequences are LNHDA and SQIVND (reference sequence). The V segment lost 7 bases and the J segment 1 base; nucleotides outside the gene matches: 7. The CDR3 DNA sequence: TGTGCCAGTAACCCAAGACAGGGGGTGAACACCGGGGAGCTGTTTTTT. Translation: CASNPRQGVNTGELFF. Full variable domain (outside the CDR3, taken from reference TRBV19 and TRBJ2-2): DGGITQSPKYLFRKEGQNVTLSCEQNLNHDAMYWYRQDPGQGLRLIYYSQIVNDFQKGDIAEGYSVSREKKESFPLTVTSAQKNPTAFYLCASNPRQGVNTGELFFGEGSRLTVL.

CDR3 nucleotides: TGTGCCAGCAGCTTATCGGGCGGGGGTCAAGAGACCCAGTACTTC. Its translation: CASSLSGGGQETQYF. The rearrangement joins TRBV7-2 to TRBJ2-5; 7 nucleotides line up with TRBD2. With V trimmed by 2 bases and J by 2 bases, 5 bases remained unmatched. Germline V gene sequence: CDR1 SGHTA, CDR2 FQGNSA. CDR3 length: 15 residues.

V gene TRBV7-2 combines with J gene TRBJ2-3; 11 bases are a match to TRBD2. Germline V gene sequence: CDR1 SGHTA, CDR2 FQGNSA. This CDR3 has 18 residues. Germline trimming cut 4 bases from V and 1 base from J; bases unmatched to any gene: 10. In DNA, the CDR3 is TGTGCCAGCAGCTCCTCTAAGACTAGCGGGGTAGGCACAGATACGCAGTATTTT. Translating it yields CASSSSKTSGVGTDTQYF. The full variable domain, completed using reference TRBV7-2 and TRBJ2-3, is GAGVSQSPSNKVTEKGKDVELRCDPISGHTALYWYRQSLGQGLEFLIYFQGNSAPDKSGLPSDRFSAERTGGSVSTLTIQRTQQEDSAVYLCASSSSKTSGVGTDTQYFGPGTRLTVL.

J is TRBJ2-5 and V is TRBV9; D not resolved. Trimming took 0 bases from V and 4 from J, leaving 13 bases between them. The CDR3 length is 15 residues. CDR1 is SGDLS, CDR2 YYNGEE, per germline. CDR3 in amino acids: CASSVGSRQTETQYF. CDR3 DNA sequence: TGTGCCAGCAGCGTAGGTAGCAGGCAGACAGAGACCCAGTACTTC.

This chain links TRBV11-3 with TRBJ1-6; D is unclear. Germline-derived CDR1 and CDR2 are SGHNT and YENEEA. Trimming took 1 base from V and 10 from J, leaving 8 bases between them. The CDR3 runs 13 residues. The CDR3 bases are TGTGCCAGCAGCTTAGGGTTGCAATCACCCCTCCACTTT. It translates to CASSLGLQSPLHF.